Listed below are T cell receptor beta chains from one sample, sequenced in a study of blood T cell repertoires in COVID-19. The table came from immunoSEQ multiplex PCR; TCRdb's copy has only in-frame clones and leaves some out. The sample lists under 90,000 clones; approximately 80% were seen once. The sample was peripheral blood. The receptors originated from a man aged 80 or over with acute or convalescent COVID-19. Each CDR3 is given with its conserved first and last residue. The order of the fields is V gene, J gene, CDR3 length, clone size, D gene, CDR3 protein, CDR3 DNA. The D gene is left open where the match is weak. Size values are once, few and many counts, or a class for expanded clones, and some rows have none.

TRBV6-5	TRBJ2-2	15	few	TRBD1	CASSNRGPNTGELFF	TGTGCCAGCAGTAACAGGGGCCCTAACACCGGGGAGCTGTTTTTT
TRBV2	TRBJ1-4	15	NA	NA	CASSEGSGFEEKLFF	TGTGCCAGCAGTGAGGGGTCGGGGTTTGAGGAAAAACTGTTTTTT
TRBV6-6	TRBJ1-6	16	few	TRBD1	CASSTSTGADNSPLHF	TGTGCCAGCAGTACCTCGACAGGGGCCGATAATTCACCCCTCCACTTT
TRBV5-1	TRBJ2-2	14	NA	TRBD1	CASSGQGDTGELFF	TGCGCCAGCAGTGGCCAGGGGGACACCGGGGAGCTGTTTTTT
TRBV18	TRBJ1-1	13	NA	NA	CASSQGQNTEAFF	TGTGCCAGCTCACAGGGACAGAACACTGAAGCTTTCTTT
TRBV3-1/TRBV3-2	TRBJ1-1	13	NA	NA	CASSQERGTEAFF	TGTGCCAGCAGCCAAGAAAGGGGCACTGAAGCTTTCTTT
TRBV6-5	TRBJ1-4	14	NA	TRBD1	CASSYQGQGAQLFF	TGTGCCAGCAGTTACCAGGGACAGGGGGCACAACTGTTTTTT
TRBV11-2	TRBJ1-4	13	few	NA	CASSVAEEEKLFF	TGTGCCAGCAGCGTGGCAGAGGAAGAAAAACTGTTTTTT
TRBV20-1	TRBJ2-1	15	NA	TRBD2	CSASGMGLAIDEQFF	TGCAGTGCTAGTGGTATGGGACTAGCCATCGATGAGCAGTTCTTC
TRBV7-9	TRBJ2-1	17	NA	TRBD2	CASSLAGSGTTRHEQFF	TGTGCCAGCAGCTTAGCGGGGTCGGGGACTACTCGGCATGAGCAGTTCTTC
TRBV6-2/TRBV6-3	TRBJ1-1	12	NA	NA	CASSSVENEAFF	TGTGCCAGCAGTTCCGTGGAGAATGAAGCTTTCTTT
TRBV10-3	TRBJ1-5	16	NA	NA	CAISESRSLGAQPQHF	TGTGCCATCAGTGAGAGCAGGTCTCTAGGGGCTCAGCCCCAGCATTTT
TRBV6-6	TRBJ1-2	11	NA	NA	CASSPGIGYTF	TGTGCCAGCAGTCCAGGGATCGGCTACACCTTC
TRBV11-2	TRBJ2-5	16	NA	NA	CASSLDGRTGGETQYF	TGTGCCAGCAGCTTAGACGGCAGAACCGGAGGAGAGACCCAGTACTTC
TRBV28	TRBJ2-3	12	NA	NA	CASSREMNTQYF	TGTGCCAGCAGCCGGGAGATGAATACGCAGTATTTT
TRBV4-1	TRBJ1-6	16	many	NA	CASSQDRAGNNSPLHF	TGCGCCAGCAGCCAAGATCGGGCAGGGAATAATTCACCCCTCCACTTT
TRBV14	TRBJ2-5	16	once	TRBD2	CASSQVPAGWRETQYF	TGTGCCAGCAGCCAAGTTCCAGCGGGGTGGCGGGAGACCCAGTACTTC
TRBV11-2	TRBJ2-7	14	NA	TRBD1	CASSLRDSLYEQYF	TGTGCCAGCAGCTTACGGGACAGCCTCTACGAGCAGTACTTC
TRBV7-9	TRBJ2-1	13	NA	NA	CASSYDSNNEQFF	TGTGCCAGCAGCTACGACTCGAACAATGAGCAGTTCTTC
TRBV19	TRBJ1-2	14	few	NA	CASSVPGGADGYTF	TGTGCCAGTAGCGTCCCGGGGGGGGCTGATGGCTACACCTTC
TRBV6-6	TRBJ1-1	11	NA	NA	CASSLGAAAFF	TGTGCCAGCAGTCTGGGTGCGGCAGCTTTCTTT
TRBV6-2/TRBV6-3	TRBJ2-5	16	NA	NA	CASSRYQQQFQETQYF	TGTGCCAGCAGCCGTTATCAACAGCAATTCCAAGAGACCCAGTACTTC
TRBV7-9	TRBJ1-1	13	NA	NA	CASGTTGHTEAFF	TGTGCCAGCGGCACGACAGGACACACTGAAGCTTTCTTT
TRBV29-1	TRBJ2-7	12	NA	NA	CSVVTGYYEQYF	TGCAGCGTTGTGACAGGATACTACGAGCAGTACTTC
TRBV7-6	TRBJ1-5	15	NA	TRBD1	CASSPQGARNQPQHF	TGTGCCAGCAGCCCACAGGGGGCGAGAAATCAGCCCCAGCATTTT
TRBV28	TRBJ2-1	19	NA	TRBD1	CASSRETGAPGTLYNEQFF	TGTGCCAGCAGTAGGGAGACAGGGGCCCCCGGGACGCTATACAATGAGCAGTTCTTC
TRBV14	TRBJ1-2	14	once	NA	CASSQIGHNYGYTF	TGTGCCAGCAGCCAGATTGGACATAACTATGGCTACACCTTC
TRBV28	TRBJ1-1	15	few	NA	CASTFDLTYNTEAFF	TGTGCCAGCACGTTTGACCTGACATATAACACTGAAGCTTTCTTT
TRBV10-1	TRBJ2-7	14	NA	NA	CAPRGRPLLYEQYF	TGCGCCCCCAGGGGCAGGCCCCTTCTCTACGAGCAGTACTTC
TRBV3-1/TRBV3-2	TRBJ1-3	18	few	NA	CASSQVSDPGYSGNTIYF	TGTGCCAGCAGCCAAGTTTCGGATCCGGGGTACTCTGGAAACACCATATATTTT
TRBV6-5	TRBJ1-1	15	NA	TRBD1	CASTHGLDRDTEAFF	TGTGCCAGCACCCACGGGTTAGACAGGGACACTGAAGCTTTCTTT
TRBV9	TRBJ1-2	14	NA	NA	CASSVGSPDYGYTF	TGTGCCAGCAGCGTAGGGAGTCCCGACTATGGCTACACCTTC
TRBV18	TRBJ2-5	16	NA	NA	CASSPPGLSTGETQYF	TGTGCCAGCTCACCCCCCGGACTTTCAACGGGGGAGACCCAGTACTTC
TRBV28	TRBJ1-1	15	NA	TRBD1	CASSKSGTGDQRAFF	TGTGCCAGCAGTAAATCCGGGACAGGGGACCAAAGGGCTTTCTTT
TRBV19	TRBJ2-2	14	once	TRBD1	CASGDSRCTGELFF	TGTGCCAGTGGGGACAGCAGGTGCACCGGGGAGCTGTTTTTT